This passage covers 20 T cell receptor beta chains from one sample sequenced in a study of cytomegalovirus exposure and HLA in healthy donors. Amplification used 60 Vbeta primers and 13 Jbeta primers. Repertoires were generated with immunoSEQ multiplex PCR, while TCRdb's copy carries only in-frame clones and drops some. The sample includes fewer than 200,000 clones, around 75% of them seen just once. Sequencing was performed on PBMCs. These receptors all stem from a woman under 40 in good health and CMV-seronegative.

The chain is built from TRBV5-6 and TRBJ1-5, with TRBD1 identical over 10 bases. The germline V gene has CDR1 SGHDT and CDR2 YYEEEE. The CDR3 has 16 residues. V was pared by 0 bases and J by 0 bases, with 0 bases of the junction left unmatched. The CDR3 loop reads CASSLGQGASNQPQHF. CDR3 bases: TGTGCCAGCAGCTTGGGACAGGGGGCTAGCAATCAGCCCCAGCATTTT.

In its sample, this clone was seen once. The J gene is TRBJ1-1, the V gene TRBV7-8, with a tentative D call TRBD1 (6 bases). Per the germline V gene, CDR1 is SGHVS and CDR2 is FQNEAQ. This CDR3 contains 13 residues. V lost 2 bases and J lost 11, with 15 bases in between. The CDR3 coding sequence is TGTGCCAGCAGCTTAAACAGGGAAAATCGGGCTTTCTTT. This encodes CASSLNRENRAFF. Complete variable domain (other parts from reference TRBV7-8 and TRBJ1-1): GAGVSQSPRYKVAKRGQDVALRCDPISGHVSLFWYQQALGQGPEFLTYFQNEAQLDKSGLPSDRFFAERPEGSVSTLKIQRTQQEDSAVYLCASSLNRENRAFFGQGTRLTVV.

This clone was found once. The rearrangement joins TRBV5-6 to TRBJ2-5; D gene uncertain. Trimming took 0 bases from V and 4 from J, leaving 4 bases between them. Looked up from germline, CDR1 is SGHDT and CDR2 is YYEEEE. The CDR3 runs 12 residues. CDR3 sequence (DNA): TGTGCCAGCAGCTTGGCGGGAGAGACCCAGTACTTC. Protein product: CASSLAGETQYF. Full variable domain (rest looked up from reference TRBV5-6 and TRBJ2-5): DAGVTQSPTHLIKTRGQQVTLRCSPKSGHDTVSWYQQALGQGPQFIFQYYEEEERQRGNFPDRFSGHQFPNYSSELNVNALLLGDSALYLCASSLAGETQYFGPGTRLLVL.

The V and J genes are TRBV7-2 and TRBJ1-2, with 9 bases matching TRBD1. This CDR3 is built from 15 residues. V lost 5 bases to trimming and J lost 4 bases; unmatched junction nucleotides: 8. The germline CDR1 and CDR2 sequences are SGHTA and FQGNSA. CDR3 DNA: TGTGCCAGCAGCCCGGGGGACAGGGTAGCCTATGGCTACACCTTC. This translates into CASSPGDRVAYGYTF.

This clone has only a few counts. CDR3 region: CASSGPGTSSYNEQFF. The CDR3 DNA follows: TGTGCCAGCAGTGGACCCGGGACTAGTTCCTACAATGAGCAGTTCTTC. The V call is TRBV25-1, the J call TRBJ2-1, with 8 bases that match TRBD2. With V trimmed by 4 bases and J by 1 base, 6 bases remained unmatched. The CDR3 is 16 amino acids. CDR1 and CDR2 (germline): MGHDK, SYGVNS.

CDR3 sequence: CASSFLFGGAEAFF. The CDR3 DNA is TGTGCCAGCAGCTTTTTGTTTGGGGGCGCTGAAGCTTTCTTT. The rearrangement links TRBV11-1 to TRBJ1-1; maybe TRBD1 (6 bases). Germline V CDR1 and CDR2: SGHAT, FQDESV (reference sequence). V dropped 3 bases and J dropped 6 bases, with 14 bases sitting between them. The CDR3 spans 14 residues. The whole variable domain, remainder taken from reference TRBV11-1 and TRBJ1-1, is EAEVAQSPRYKITEKSQAVAFWCDPISGHATLYWYRQILGQGPELLVQFQDESVVDDSQLPKDRFSAERLKGVDSTLKIQPAELGDSAMYLCASSFLFGGAEAFFGQGTRLTVV.

V usage is TRBV5-1 and J usage is TRBJ2-7, with TRBD2 matching 12 bases. The ends lost 3 bases at V and 0 bases at J; junction bases unmatched: 10. Germline V lookup: CDR1 SGHRS, CDR2 YFSETQ. There are 18 residues in the CDR3. The CDR3 sequence: CASSSRDRGLAGSYEQYF. The CDR3 region has the DNA TGCGCCAGCAGCTCCCGGGACAGGGGACTAGCGGGCTCCTACGAGCAGTACTTC.

The CDR3 loop reads CASSKLVGQTFYGYTF. CDR3 coding DNA: TGTGCCAGCAGCAAACTCGTGGGACAGACCTTCTATGGCTACACCTTC. J is TRBJ1-2 and V is TRBV21-1; TRBD1 was called by the table and not checked on the DNA. TRBV21-1 has pseudogene status. The CDR3 extends over 16 amino acids.

The sample holds one count of this clone. V and J are TRBV25-1 and TRBJ2-7; TRBD1 is a possible D gene (5 bases). The CDR3 has 16 amino acids. The V and J ends lost 1 base and 0 bases respectively, with 13 bases between them. Germline assignment: CDR1 MGHDK and CDR2 SYGVNS. In DNA form, the CDR3 reads TGTGCCAGCAGTGAATTCTTAGGGCAGGGCTCCTACGAGCAGTACTTC. It specifies CASSEFLGQGSYEQYF.

The V gene is TRBV13, the J gene TRBJ1-4; D may be TRBD1 (5 bases). Germline V CDR1 and CDR2: PRHDT, FYEKMQ (reference sequence). CDR3 length equals 15 residues. V was clipped by 5 bases and J by 8 bases, with 18 bases between them. The CDR3 nucleotides are TGTGCCAGCAGCCCCTACGGAGGGGCTGAAGAAAAACTGTTTTTT. Protein: CASSPYGGAEEKLFF.

The chain combines TRBV10-1 with TRBJ2-1; TRBD2 matches 7 bases. The trim removed 2 bases at V and 10 bases at J, leaving 5 bases unmatched. Per germline, CDR1 WNHNN and CDR2 SYGVQD (reference sequence). This CDR3 has 13 residues. The CDR3 DNA reads as TGCGCCAGCAGTGAGAGTCGGCGGGGGGAGCAGTTCTTC. Residues: CASSESRRGEQFF.

J is TRBJ2-7 and V is TRBV5-1, with D perhaps TRBD2 (5 bases). Germline-derived CDR1 and CDR2 are SGHRS and YFSETQ. The CDR3 length is 12 residues. Between the trimmed V and J ends, which lost 4 bases and 7 bases, there was a span of 12 bases. The chain's CDR3 is CASSVVREEQYF. The CDR3 DNA follows: TGCGCCAGCAGCGTTGTGAGGGAAGAGCAGTACTTC.

The V call is TRBV11-2, the J call TRBJ2-7, with 7 nucleotides matching TRBD1. Germline CDR1 is SGHAT and CDR2 is FQNNGV. The trim removed 6 bases at V and 1 base at J, leaving 6 bases unmatched. The CDR3 has 14 amino acids. CDR3 protein: CASRHGQASYEQYF. The DNA for the CDR3 is TGTGCCAGCAGGCATGGACAGGCATCCTACGAGCAGTACTTC.

This clone was found many times. V usage is TRBV10-3 and J usage is TRBJ1-1, with D perhaps TRBD1 (5 bases). The V gene lost 10 bases and the J gene lost 3 bases, with 18 bases spanning the gap. This CDR3 has 14 residues. CDR1 ENHRY and CDR2 SYGVKD come from the germline V gene. The CDR3 nucleotides read TGTGCCAGGACCCCGGGGGGGGTGGACACTGAAGCTTTCTTT. Translation gives CARTPGGVDTEAFF.

This clone was picked up a small number of times. The gene calls are TRBV4-1 and TRBJ2-3, with 8 bases that match TRBD2. Germline trimming cut 0 bases from V and 0 bases from J; bases unmatched to any gene: 11. Germline V gives CDR1 MGHRA, CDR2 YSYEKL. This CDR3 contains 19 residues. The CDR3 loop is CASSQDFRHGRASTDTQYF. The CDR3 bases are TGCGCCAGCAGCCAAGATTTTCGACACGGGAGGGCCAGCACAGATACGCAGTATTTT.

The table lists this clone with a count of one. This chain joins TRBV15 and TRBJ2-5, with 10 positions matching TRBD2. The V segment lost 0 bases and the J segment 4 bases; nucleotides outside the gene matches: 11. CDR1 and CDR2 (germline): LNHNV, YYDKDF (reference sequence). CDR3 size: 18 residues. CDR3: CATSRDWDSGGQGETQYF. The DNA for the CDR3 is TGTGCCACCAGCAGAGATTGGGATAGCGGGGGGCAGGGAGAGACCCAGTACTTC.

This rearrangement joins TRBV18 to TRBJ1-6; the D gene is possibly TRBD1 (6 bases). The CDR3 is made up of 14 amino acids. The V gene lost 0 bases and the J gene lost 13 bases, with 13 bases spanning the gap. The germline V gene has CDR1 KGHSH and CDR2 LQKENI. This CDR3 is CASSPPGGRGPLHF. Here the CDR3 DNA reads TGTGCCAGCTCACCACCTGGGGGCCGTGGGCCCCTCCACTTT.

V and J are TRBV19 and TRBJ1-1, with D possibly being TRBD1 (5 bases). Germline assignment: CDR1 LNHDA and CDR2 SQIVND (reference sequence). The length of the CDR3 is 13 residues. The ends were cut back, 7 bases at V and 1 base at J, with 10 bases in the middle. CDR3 sequence reads: CASTLGGNTEAFF. In nucleotides, the CDR3 is TGTGCCAGTACCCTCGGGGGGAACACTGAAGCTTTCTTT.

This clone has just one count. The chain has TRBV9 and TRBJ2-7; 10 bases line up with TRBD2. V lost 0 bases, J lost 6 bases, and 6 bases stayed unmatched. CDR1 SGDLS and CDR2 YYNGEE come from the germline V gene. The CDR3 length is 15 residues. Here the CDR3 reads CASSVDLGLAFEQYF. The DNA for the CDR3 is TGTGCCAGCAGCGTAGATTTGGGACTAGCGTTCGAGCAGTACTTC.

V is TRBV7-3 and J is TRBJ2-3; D is unresolved. Trimming cost V 2 bases and J 3 bases, with 12 bases left between them. This CDR3 has 15 residues. The germline gives CDR1 SGHTA, CDR2 FQGTGA. The chain's CDR3 is CASSLGGTETDTQYF. The CDR3 DNA follows: TGTGCCAGCAGCTTAGGCGGAACGGAGACAGATACGCAGTATTTT.